One T cell receptor beta chain is described in this entry. Its specificity is unknown. It is likely a read error, because the conserved phenylalanine at the end of the CDR3 is missing. Looked up from germline, CDR1 is LGHDT and CDR2 is YNNKEL (reference sequence). This CDR3 has 16 residues. V lost 1 base to trimming and J lost 2 bases, with 14 bases between them. TCR beta VDJ and CDR3 were profiled, and genomic DNA was the template. TCRdb re-called the reads with MiXCR, one entry per CDR3 protein. The sample has 150,000 or so distinct CDR3 sequences, around half seen once. The sample belongs to a study of CD8+CD57+ T cells in acquired aplastic anemia. Study-wide findings and caveats: Patients and controls were found to share twenty-nine CD8+ CDR3 sequences. For CD8+ Simpson's diversity, patients and controls showed no significant difference.

Patients chosen for sequencing had shown CD8+CD57+ cell expansion by flow cytometry. At the time of blood sampling, patients had not yet received any therapy. The specimen sequenced was sorted CD4+, CD8+, or CD8+CD57+ T cells (not recorded which) from PBMCs. The rearrangement links TRBV3-1 to TRBJ1-1; D call uncertain. This clonotype originated in a human donor with aplastic anemia. The CDR3 DNA is TGTGCCAGCAGCCAAGGCAAGGGTCCCTACAACACTGAAGCTTTCCTT. Protein product: CASSQGKGPYNTEAFL.